The T cell receptor (beta chain) described here comes from a study of T cells in Graves' hyperthyroidism and ophthalmopathy. Regions amplified from RNA transcripts were the TCR beta CDR3 regions. Initially, a first-round RT-PCR of the TCR CDR3 employed the HTBI primer set. TCRdb independently ran MiXCR on the multiplex PCR reads; one entry per CDR3 protein. Here the sample spans 500,000 to 800,000 distinct CDR3 sequences, approximately 42% being singletons. CDR3 length: 15 residues. CDR1 and CDR2 (germline): SQVTM, ANQGSEA. J was trimmed by 6 bases and V by 5 bases; bases with no gene match: 9. General study findings and limits: In simple terms, a model built on 13 V-J features told ophthalmopathy apart from stable hyperthyroidism.

This clonotype was picked up many times. Antigen specificity is unknown. Specimen: peripheral blood or thyroid tissue (not recorded which). The TCR sequence derives from an adult man with Graves' disease, either hyperthyroidism or ophthalmopathy (not recorded which). V and J are TRBV29-1 and TRBJ2-7, with 14 nucleotides matching TRBD2. The CDR3 DNA reads TGCAGCGTTACTGGACTAGCGGGAGGTGTGGCCGAGCAGTACTTC. It translates to CSVTGLAGGVAEQYF.